The source of this T cell receptor beta chain is a study of blood T cells in healthy people across ages. Study results and limitations: Changes seen in expanded clonotypes were possibly confounded by donor CMV status left unknown. Naive CD4+ cells and diversity were both higher in long-lived donors than in aged donors.

A note on this clonotype: Antigen: not known.

A J-beta primer mix and a sample-barcoded 5' primer were used in a second PCR of roughly 6 to 11 cycles. A template-switch adaptor with 12 random nucleotides tagged each cDNA molecule. TCRdb re-called the 5' RACE reads with MiXCR, one entry per CDR3 protein. The data contain approximately 850,000 distinct CDR3 sequences, under 55% of them seen just once; the ten biggest clones take up roughly 19%. The CDR3 extends over 13 amino acids. Between the trimmed V and J ends, which lost 2 bases and 12 bases, there was a span of 16 bases. Germline loops: CDR1 MNHEY, CDR2 SVGAGI. Each of the donors had roughly 9.7 milliliters of peripheral blood drawn into EDTA-treated Vacutainer tubes.

This clonotype was obtained from a man in his sixties in good health. The chain combines TRBV6-5 with TRBJ1-1; D perhaps matches TRBD1 (6 bases). Sample: blood. The CDR3 region is CASSYVGALETFF. For the CDR3, the DNA is TGTGCCAGCAGTTACGTGGGGGCTCTCGAGACTTTCTTT.